This T cell receptor (beta chain) was identified in a study of early T cells in non-severe SARS-CoV-2 infection. The CDR3 covers 14 residues. Germline V CDR1 and CDR2: SGHTA, FQGNSA. V lost 7 bases to trimming and J lost 9 bases; unmatched junction nucleotides: 10. Unique molecular identifiers were affixed to single, distinct cDNA molecules. TCRdb ran MiXCR on the 5' RACE reads and lists one entry per CDR3 protein. The sample shows about 77,000 distinct CDR3 sequences, 9.5% to 15% of them seen only once. This clonotype was seen a few times. This receptor was identified in an adult who was a healthcare worker with PCR-confirmed SARS-CoV-2 infection or an uninfected control (not recorded which). The donor label of this sample is uncertain. The rearrangement uses TRBV7-2 and TRBJ2-1; 9 bases agree with TRBD2. This material consisted of whole blood, taken at baseline. The CDR3 bases are TGTGCCAGCACCCTAAGCGGGGGGTCAGTTGAGCAGTTCTTC. The encoded protein is CASTLSGGSVEQFF.